This TCR beta chain was documented in a study of OX40 agonist ivuxolimab in advanced cancers. TCRdb's table, derived via immunoSEQ multiplex PCR, lists solely in-frame clones and lacks some. The sample yields some 50,000 clones, approximately 83% seen once. The sample in question was CD4+ or CD8+ T cells sorted from blood, obtained in a trial of the OX40 agonist ivuxolimab. The TCR sequence derives from an adult with an advanced solid tumor such as melanoma, head and neck, liver or kidney cancer.

For the CDR3, the DNA is TGCAGCGCCGATCCCGGGACAGGGGGTAGTGAGCAGTACTTC. Protein: CSADPGTGGSEQYF. The chain couples TRBV29-1 to TRBJ2-7, with 11 positions matching TRBD1. This CDR3 region has 14 residues. J was trimmed by 7 bases and V by 7 bases; bases with no gene match: 12. The germline CDR1 and CDR2 sequences are SQVTM and ANQGSEA.